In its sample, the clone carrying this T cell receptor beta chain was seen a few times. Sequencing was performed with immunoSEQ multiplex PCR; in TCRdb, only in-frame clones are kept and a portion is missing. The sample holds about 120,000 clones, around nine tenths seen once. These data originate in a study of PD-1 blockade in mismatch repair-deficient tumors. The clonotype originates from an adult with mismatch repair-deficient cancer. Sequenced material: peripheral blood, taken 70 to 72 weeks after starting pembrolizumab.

In DNA form, the CDR3 reads TGTGCCAGCAGTTTGGGGAACGAGCAGTACTTC. Residues: CASSLGNEQYF. This chain connects TRBV27 to TRBJ2-7; D ambiguous. Trimming pared 3 bases from V and 5 bases from J, leaving 5 bases between. CDR1 and CDR2 (germline): MNHEY, SMNVEV (reference sequence). The CDR3 is 11 residues long.